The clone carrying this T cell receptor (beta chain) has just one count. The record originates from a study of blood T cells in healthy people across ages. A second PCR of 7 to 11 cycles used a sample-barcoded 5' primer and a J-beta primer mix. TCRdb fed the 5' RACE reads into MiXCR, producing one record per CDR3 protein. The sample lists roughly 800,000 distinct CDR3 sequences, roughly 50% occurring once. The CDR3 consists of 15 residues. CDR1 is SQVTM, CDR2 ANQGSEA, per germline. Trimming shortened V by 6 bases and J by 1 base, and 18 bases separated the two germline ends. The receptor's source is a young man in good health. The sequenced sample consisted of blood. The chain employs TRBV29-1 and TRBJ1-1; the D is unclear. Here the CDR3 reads CSVVKGAFGNTEAFF. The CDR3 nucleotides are TGCAGCGTAGTAAAAGGCGCCTTCGGGAACACTGAAGCTTTCTTT.